This TCR beta chain was sequenced in a study of type 1 regulatory T cells. This CDR3 comprises 16 residues. Looked up from germline, CDR1 is MNHEY and CDR2 is SVGAGI. J lost 4 bases, V lost 8 bases, and 15 bases had no gene match. TCRdb fed the reads into MiXCR, producing one record per CDR3 protein. The sample has approximately 97,000 distinct CDR3 sequences, 25% to 40% seen once. The sequence came from a human donor in good health. V usage is TRBV6-5 and J usage is TRBJ2-5; 8 nucleotides agree with TRBD2. Source material: CD4+ T cells, either the whole sample or a sorted fraction (not recorded which). DNA of the CDR3: TGTGCCAGCCTCAAACTCCGGGGGGGTGAAGGAGAGACCCAGTACTTC. Amino acids: CASLKLRGGEGETQYF.